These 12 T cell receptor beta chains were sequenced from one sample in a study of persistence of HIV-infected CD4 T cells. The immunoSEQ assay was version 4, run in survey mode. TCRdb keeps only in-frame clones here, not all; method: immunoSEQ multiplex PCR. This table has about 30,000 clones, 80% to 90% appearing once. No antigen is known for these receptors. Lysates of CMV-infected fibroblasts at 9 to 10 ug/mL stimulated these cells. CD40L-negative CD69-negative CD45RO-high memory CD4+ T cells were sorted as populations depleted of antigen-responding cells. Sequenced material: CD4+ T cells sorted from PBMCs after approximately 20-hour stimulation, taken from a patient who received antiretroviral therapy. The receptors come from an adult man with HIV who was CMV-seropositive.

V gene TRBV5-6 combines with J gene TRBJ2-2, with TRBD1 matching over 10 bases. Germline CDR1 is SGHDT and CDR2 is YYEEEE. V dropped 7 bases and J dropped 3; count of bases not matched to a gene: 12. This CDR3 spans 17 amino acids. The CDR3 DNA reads TGTGCCAGCTTAGGGGGACAGGGGCGATATGACACCGGGGAGCTGTTTTTT. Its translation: CASLGGQGRYDTGELFF.

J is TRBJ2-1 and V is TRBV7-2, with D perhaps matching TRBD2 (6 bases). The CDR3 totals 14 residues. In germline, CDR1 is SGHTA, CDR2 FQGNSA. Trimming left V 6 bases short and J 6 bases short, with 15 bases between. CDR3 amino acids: CASRLAPGPNEQFF. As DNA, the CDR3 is TGTGCCAGCAGACTAGCCCCGGGCCCCAATGAGCAGTTCTTC.

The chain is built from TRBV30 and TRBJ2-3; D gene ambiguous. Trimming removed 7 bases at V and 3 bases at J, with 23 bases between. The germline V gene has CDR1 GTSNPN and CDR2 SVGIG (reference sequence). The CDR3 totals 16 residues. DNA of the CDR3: TGTGCCTATGCCACCGATCCGGCCATGGGAACAGATACGCAGTATTTT. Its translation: CAYATDPAMGTDTQYF.

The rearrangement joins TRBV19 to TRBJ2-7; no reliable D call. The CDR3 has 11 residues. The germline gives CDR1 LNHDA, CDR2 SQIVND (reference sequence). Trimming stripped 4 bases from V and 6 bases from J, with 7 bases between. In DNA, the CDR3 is TGTGCCAGTAGTAACAGTGCCGAGCAGTACTTC. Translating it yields CASSNSAEQYF.

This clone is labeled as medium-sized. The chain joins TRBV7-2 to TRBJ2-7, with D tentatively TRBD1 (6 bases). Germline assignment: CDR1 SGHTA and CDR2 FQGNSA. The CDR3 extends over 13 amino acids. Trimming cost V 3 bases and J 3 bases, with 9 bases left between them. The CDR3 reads CASSLARGYEQYF. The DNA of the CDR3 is TGTGCCAGCAGCTTGGCCAGGGGCTACGAGCAGTACTTC.

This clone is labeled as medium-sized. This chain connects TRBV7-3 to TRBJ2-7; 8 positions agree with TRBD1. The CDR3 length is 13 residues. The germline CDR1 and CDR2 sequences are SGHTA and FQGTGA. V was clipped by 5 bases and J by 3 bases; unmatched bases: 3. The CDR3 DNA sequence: TGTGCCAGCAGCCACGACAGGGGCTACGAGCAGTACTTC. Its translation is CASSHDRGYEQYF.

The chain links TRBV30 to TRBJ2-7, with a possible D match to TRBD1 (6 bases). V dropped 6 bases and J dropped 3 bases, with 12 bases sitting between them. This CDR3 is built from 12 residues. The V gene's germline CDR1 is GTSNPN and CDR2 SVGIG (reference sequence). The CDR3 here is CACGTLNYEQYF. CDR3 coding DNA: TGTGCCTGCGGGACACTCAACTACGAGCAGTACTTC.

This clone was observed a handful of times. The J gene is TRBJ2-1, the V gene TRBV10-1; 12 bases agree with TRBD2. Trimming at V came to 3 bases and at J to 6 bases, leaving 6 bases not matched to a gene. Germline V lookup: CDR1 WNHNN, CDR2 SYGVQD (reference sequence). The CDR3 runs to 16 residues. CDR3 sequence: CASSDLAGGPFNEQFF. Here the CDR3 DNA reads TGCGCCAGCAGTGATCTAGCGGGGGGGCCCTTCAATGAGCAGTTCTTC.

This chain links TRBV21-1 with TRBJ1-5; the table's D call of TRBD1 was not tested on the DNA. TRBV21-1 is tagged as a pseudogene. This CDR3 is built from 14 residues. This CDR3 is CASSKRTGNQPQHF. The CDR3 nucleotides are TGTGCCAGCAGCAAAAGAACAGGCAATCAGCCCCAGCATTTT.

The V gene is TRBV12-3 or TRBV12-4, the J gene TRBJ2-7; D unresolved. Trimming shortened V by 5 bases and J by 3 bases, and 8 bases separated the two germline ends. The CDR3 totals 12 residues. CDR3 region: CASSPGGYEQYF. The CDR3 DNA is TGTGCCAGCAGTCCCGGCGGCTACGAGCAGTACTTC.

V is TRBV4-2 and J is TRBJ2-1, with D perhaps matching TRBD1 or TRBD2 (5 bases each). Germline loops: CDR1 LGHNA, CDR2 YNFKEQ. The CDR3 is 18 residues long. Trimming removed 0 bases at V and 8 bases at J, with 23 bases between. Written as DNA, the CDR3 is TGTGCCAGCAGCCAAGATCGGGGTGGGCAGCAAGGGGTCGATGAGCAGTTCTTC. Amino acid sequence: CASSQDRGGQQGVDEQFF.

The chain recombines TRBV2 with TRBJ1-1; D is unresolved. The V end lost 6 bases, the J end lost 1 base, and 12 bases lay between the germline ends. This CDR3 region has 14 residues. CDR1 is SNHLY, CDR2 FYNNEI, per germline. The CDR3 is CASRHVTENTEAFF. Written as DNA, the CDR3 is TGTGCCAGCAGGCATGTGACGGAGAACACTGAAGCTTTCTTT.